Below are 18 T cell receptor beta chains sequenced from a single sample in a study of post-analysis software for immune sequencing data. Study outcomes and limitations: Higher frequency in patients than in controls was seen for roughly five TRBV segments, with TRBV5-6, TRBV5-1 and TRBV20-1 among them.

Their recognized antigens are unknown. TCR beta cDNA libraries included unique molecular identifiers. Each CDR3 protein gets one entry after TCRdb re-called the PCR reads with MiXCR. Of 350,000 to 500,000 distinct CDR3 sequences detected, 35% to 45% appear once; the ten largest clones hold 7.6%. What was sequenced was blood. The receptors were sampled from a girl aged 2-9 years with multiple sclerosis.

The chain uses TRBV18 and TRBJ1-5, with a weak D call TRBD1 (5 bases). The V end was cut by 2 bases, the J end by 5 bases, with 10 bases between. This CDR3 comprises 14 residues. Germline loops: CDR1 KGHSH, CDR2 LQKENI. The CDR3 here is CASSPNRRDQPQHF. The CDR3 coding sequence is TGTGCCAGCTCACCAAACAGGCGAGATCAGCCCCAGCATTTT.

The V and J genes are TRBV2 and TRBJ1-6, with no clear D. CDR1 and CDR2 from the germline V gene are SNHLY and FYNNEI. V was trimmed by 7 bases and J by 4 bases, leaving 8 bases between them. This CDR3 is 13 amino acids long. The CDR3 DNA reads as TGTGCCAGCAATGGCAGATATAATTCACCCCTCCACTTT. Translating it yields CASNGRYNSPLHF. Full variable domain (remainder filled in from reference TRBV2 and TRBJ1-6): EPEVTQTPSHQVTQMGQEVILRCVPISNHLYFYWYRQILGQKVEFLVSFYNNEISEKSEIFDDQFSVERPDGSNFTLKIRSTKLEDSAMYFCASNGRYNSPLHFGNGTRLTVT.

This clonotype is classed as medium-sized. This sequence joins TRBV5-1 and TRBJ1-2, with D uncertain. This CDR3 contains 14 residues. Germline V CDR1 and CDR2: SGHRS, YFSETQ. The V gene lost 0 bases and the J gene lost 2 bases, with 8 bases spanning the gap. Here the CDR3 reads CASSLAPDNYGYTF. The CDR3 nucleotides are TGCGCCAGCAGCTTGGCCCCAGACAACTATGGCTACACCTTC.

This chain links TRBV12-3 or TRBV12-4 with TRBJ2-7, with a possible D match to TRBD2 (6 bases). Trimming took 5 bases from V and 0 from J, leaving 20 bases between them. The CDR3 covers 17 residues. CDR3 amino acids: CASSLEDRGAGSYEQYF. The DNA for the CDR3 is TGTGCCAGCAGTCTTGAAGATCGTGGAGCGGGCTCCTACGAGCAGTACTTC.

This sequence joins TRBV20-1 and TRBJ2-1, with TRBD1 matching over 7 bases. Trimming at V came to 0 bases and at J to 6 bases, leaving 5 bases not matched to a gene. Germline V gene lookup returns CDR1 DFQATT and CDR2 SNEGSKA (reference sequence). This CDR3 is 14 amino acids long. The CDR3 coding sequence is TGCAGTGCTAGAGATCCACAGGGGTCCAATGAGCAGTTCTTC. Protein product: CSARDPQGSNEQFF.

The rearrangement joins TRBV7-9 to TRBJ1-1, with a tentative D call TRBD1 (5 bases). The germline gives CDR1 SEHNR, CDR2 FQNEAQ (reference sequence). Trimming left V 1 base short and J 5 bases short, with 17 bases between. This CDR3 has 16 amino acids. The CDR3 protein is CASSLGEFRGLTEAFF. Written as DNA, the CDR3 is TGTGCCAGCAGCTTAGGGGAATTTAGGGGACTGACTGAAGCTTTCTTT.

The chain joins TRBV28 to TRBJ2-4; possibly TRBD2 for D (6 bases). The end of the DNA is better explained by TRBJ2-7, so the J call may be wrong. Germline values: CDR1 MDHEN, CDR2 SYDVKM. The CDR3 totals 12 residues. The CDR3 spells CASTRGIYEQYF. The CDR3 DNA follows: TGTGCCAGCACCCGCGGGATCTACGAGCAGTACTTC.

The rearrangement links TRBV27 to TRBJ2-7, with D maybe TRBD1 (8 bases). Germline CDR1 reads MNHEY; CDR2 reads SMNVEV (reference sequence). The CDR3 contains 15 residues. V shed 6 bases and J shed 3 bases, with 18 bases lying between them. The chain's CDR3 is CASSREQGGNYEQYF. The CDR3 coding sequence is TGTGCCAGCAGCCGGGAACAGGGGGGGAACTACGAGCAGTACTTC.

Here the CDR3 reads CSARDLSQGRYGYTF. The CDR3 coding sequence is TGCAGTGCTAGAGATCTCTCACAGGGTCGGTATGGCTACACCTTC. The chain is built from TRBV20-1 and TRBJ1-2; a possible D gene is TRBD1 (6 bases). CDR3 length: 15 residues. Per the germline V gene, CDR1 is DFQATT and CDR2 is SNEGSKA (reference sequence). Trimming pared 0 bases from V and 5 bases from J, leaving 16 bases between.

The chain combines TRBV20-1 with TRBJ2-7, with D perhaps matching TRBD1 or TRBD2 (7 bases each). V shed 2 bases and J shed 3 bases, with 20 bases lying between them. Germline loops: CDR1 DFQATT, CDR2 SNEGSKA (reference sequence). This CDR3 is built from 16 residues. CDR3 residues: CSARRAGRGRLYEQYF. The CDR3 DNA follows: TGCAGTGCTAGAAGGGCTGGGAGGGGGCGCCTCTACGAGCAGTACTTC.

The chain couples TRBV5-1 to TRBJ1-4, with a tentative D call TRBD1 (6 bases). The CDR3 spans 14 residues. V was shortened by 5 bases and J by 6 bases, with 14 bases between the two germline ends. The germline gives CDR1 SGHRS, CDR2 YFSETQ. The CDR3: CASRLQGLDEKLFF. CDR3 nucleotide sequence: TGCGCCAGCAGGCTACAGGGTTTAGATGAAAAACTGTTTTTT.

This chain connects TRBV27 to TRBJ2-4, with 7 bases matching TRBD1. The better agreement between TRBJ2-7 and the DNA end casts doubt on the J call. The CDR3 runs 13 residues. Germline CDR1 is MNHEY and CDR2 is SMNVEV (reference sequence). In DNA form, the CDR3 reads TGTGCCAGCAGTTTGACAGGGTTCAACGAGCAGTACTTC. Amino acids: CASSLTGFNEQYF.

The V and J genes are TRBV6-1 and TRBJ2-4, with 7 bases that match TRBD2. Germline-derived CDR1 and CDR2 are MNHNS and SASEGT. The CDR3 has 15 amino acids. V gave up 5 bases and J gave up 7 bases; unmatched junction bases: 11. CDR3 protein: CASSPGRGGLNIQYF. CDR3 DNA: TGTGCCAGCAGTCCCGGACGGGGAGGGTTGAACATTCAGTACTTC.

As concerns this clonotype: A read error may account for a junction end that differs from germline. The rearrangement uses TRBV27 and TRBJ2-1; TRBD1 agrees at 7 bases. Germline V gene lookup returns CDR1 MNHEY and CDR2 SMNVEV (reference sequence). The CDR3 totals 15 residues. The CDR3 protein is CASSLNRGSYNEQFF. The CDR3 bases are TGTGCCAGCAGTTTAAACAGGGGCTCCTACAACGAGCAGTTCTTC.

The chain is built from TRBV4-3 and TRBJ2-1; 10 bases agree with TRBD2. The germline gives CDR1 LGHNA, CDR2 YSLEER. The CDR3 totals 18 residues. With 0 bases clipped from V and 10 bases from J, the junction kept 15 bases outside the gene matches. The CDR3 loop is CASSQDRLAGEWVYEQFF. For the CDR3, the DNA is TGCGCCAGCAGCCAAGATCGGCTAGCGGGAGAGTGGGTCTACGAGCAGTTCTTC.

This clonotype was seen a handful of times. This chain uses TRBV7-9 with TRBJ2-5; 8 nucleotides align to TRBD2. The CDR3 consists of 12 residues. Germline V gives CDR1 SEHNR, CDR2 FQNEAQ (reference sequence). After removal of 6 bases from V and 4 bases from J, the junction contained 1 base not matched to a gene. The CDR3 coding sequence is TGTGCCAGCAGAGCGGGGGCAGAGACCCAGTACTTC. Translation: CASRAGAETQYF.

This clonotype was counted only a few times. The J gene is TRBJ2-3, the V gene TRBV9; a weak D match, TRBD2 (5 bases). There are 15 residues in the CDR3. The V end lost 3 bases, the J end lost 0 bases, and 11 bases lay between the germline ends. Germline CDR1 SGDLS, CDR2 YYNGEE. The CDR3 DNA reads as TGTGCCAGCAGCGCCTCAGCGGTTAGCACAGATACGCAGTATTTT. Translated: CASSASAVSTDTQYF.

This clonotype came up once. J is TRBJ2-3 and V is TRBV27; D is tentatively TRBD1 or TRBD2 (5 bases each). CDR1 is MNHEY and CDR2 is SMNVEV in the germline V gene (reference sequence). Trimming shortened V by 6 bases and J by 4 bases, and 14 bases separated the two germline ends. The CDR3 is made up of 14 amino acids. CDR3 in DNA: TGTGCCAGCAGGGCAGGGACCCCCGCAGATACGCAGTATTTT. This gives the protein CASRAGTPADTQYF.